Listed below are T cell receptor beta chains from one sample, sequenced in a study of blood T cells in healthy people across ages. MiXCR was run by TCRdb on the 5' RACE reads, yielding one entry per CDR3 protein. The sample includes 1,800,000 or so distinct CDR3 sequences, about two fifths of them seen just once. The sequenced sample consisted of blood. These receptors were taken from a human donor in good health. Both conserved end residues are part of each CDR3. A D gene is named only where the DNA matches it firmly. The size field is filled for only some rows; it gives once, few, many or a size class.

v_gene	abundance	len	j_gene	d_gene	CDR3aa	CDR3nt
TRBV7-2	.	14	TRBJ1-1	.	CASSLQRHRTEAFF	TGTGCCAGCAGCTTACAGAGACATCGCACTGAAGCTTTCTTT
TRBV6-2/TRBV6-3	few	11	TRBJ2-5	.	CASNSQETQYF	TGTGCCAGCAATTCTCAAGAGACCCAGTACTTC
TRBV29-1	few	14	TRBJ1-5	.	CSARLRGDNQPQHF	TGCAGCGCAAGGTTGAGGGGGGACAATCAGCCCCAGCATTTT
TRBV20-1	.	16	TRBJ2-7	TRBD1	CSARDPTGDSTYEQYF	TGCAGTGCTAGAGATCCGACAGGGGATAGCACCTACGAGCAGTACTTC
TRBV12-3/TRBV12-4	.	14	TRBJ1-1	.	CASSSRDYGPEAFF	TGTGCCAGCAGTTCTCGGGATTACGGGCCTGAAGCTTTCTTT
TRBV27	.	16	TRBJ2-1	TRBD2	CASSPMGSGAYNEQFF	TGTGCCAGCAGCCCCATGGGGAGCGGGGCCTACAATGAGCAGTTCTTC
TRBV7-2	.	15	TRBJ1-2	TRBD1	CASSTRTGDNYGHTF	TGTGCCAGCAGCACCCGGACAGGCGATAACTATGGCCACACCTTC
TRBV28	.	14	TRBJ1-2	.	CASSGPGTGYGYTF	TGTGCCAGCAGTGGCCCCGGGACGGGCTATGGCTACACCTTC
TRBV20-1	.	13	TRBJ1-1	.	CSARGAVNTEAFF	TGCAGTGCAAGAGGGGCGGTGAACACTGAAGCTTTCTTT
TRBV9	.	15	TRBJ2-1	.	CASSVDGGRSYEQFF	TGTGCCAGCAGCGTAGATGGGGGGCGTTCCTACGAGCAGTTCTTC
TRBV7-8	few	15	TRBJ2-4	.	CASSQQGLAKNIQYF	TGTGCCAGCAGCCAGCAGGGTCTAGCCAAAAACATTCAGTACTTC
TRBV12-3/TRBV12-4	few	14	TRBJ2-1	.	CASSLGNYGNEQFF	TGTGCCAGCAGTTTAGGAAACTATGGGAATGAGCAGTTCTTC
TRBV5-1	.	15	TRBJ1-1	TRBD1	CASSLTRTGDFEAFF	TGCGCCAGCAGCTTGACACGAACAGGGGATTTTGAAGCTTTCTTT
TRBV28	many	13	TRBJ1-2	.	CASSFRTGDGYTF	TGTGCCAGCAGTTTTAGGACCGGGGATGGCTACACCTTC
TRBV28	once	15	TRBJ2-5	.	CVSSRDPQDRETQYF	TGTGTCAGCAGTAGGGACCCTCAGGACAGAGAGACCCAGTACTTC
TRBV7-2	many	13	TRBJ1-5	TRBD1	CASSPDRVQPQHF	TGTGCCAGCAGCCCCGACAGGGTCCAGCCCCAGCATTTT
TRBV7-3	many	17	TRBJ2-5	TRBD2	CASSLTGGGGRRETQYF	TGTGCCAGCAGCTTAACCGGGGGGGGAGGCCGCCGCGAGACCCAGTACTTC
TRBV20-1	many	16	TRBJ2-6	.	CSARDSSTAGANVLTF	TGCAGTGCTAGAGATTCCTCTACGGCTGGGGCCAACGTCCTGACTTTC
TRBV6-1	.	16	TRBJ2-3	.	CARSEAHRVGTDTQYF	TGTGCCCGCAGTGAAGCGCACAGGGTCGGCACAGATACGCAGTATTTT
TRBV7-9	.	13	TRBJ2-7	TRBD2	CASTPSGGYEQYF	TGTGCCAGCACCCCTAGCGGGGGTTACGAGCAGTACTTC
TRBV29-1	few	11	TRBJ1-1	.	CSGRANTEAFF	TGCAGCGGCCGAGCGAACACTGAAGCTTTCTTT
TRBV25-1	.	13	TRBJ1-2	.	CASSEGASGGYTF	TGTGCCAGCAGTGAAGGGGCATCGGGAGGCTACACCTTC
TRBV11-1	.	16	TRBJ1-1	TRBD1	CASSQRASGGGHEAFF	TGTGCCAGCAGCCAAAGGGCGTCAGGGGGGGGCCATGAAGCTTTCTTT
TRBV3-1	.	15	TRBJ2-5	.	CASSRAGNYQETQYF	TGTGCCAGCAGTCGGGCAGGGAATTACCAAGAGACCCAGTACTTC
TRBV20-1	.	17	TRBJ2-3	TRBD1	CSARDGSRDSGTDTQYF	TGCAGTGCTAGAGACGGAAGCCGGGACAGCGGCACAGATACGCAGTATTTT
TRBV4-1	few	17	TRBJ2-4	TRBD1	CASSQVILDRPKNIQYF	TGCGCCAGCAGCCAAGTAATCTTGGACAGGCCCAAAAACATTCAGTACTTC
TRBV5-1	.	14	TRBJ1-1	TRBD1	CASSLGTATNEAFF	TGCGCCAGCAGCTTAGGGACAGCCACTAATGAAGCTTTCTTT
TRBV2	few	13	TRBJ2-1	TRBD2	CASSWDYRNEQFF	TGTGCCAGCAGTTGGGACTACAGGAATGAGCAGTTCTTC
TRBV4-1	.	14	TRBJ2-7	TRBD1	CASSRTDRAYEQYF	TGCGCCAGCAGCCGGACGGACAGGGCCTACGAGCAGTACTTC
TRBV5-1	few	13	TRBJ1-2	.	CASSLNTPNVHTF	TGCGCCAGCAGCTTAAACACCCCAAATGTACACACCTTC
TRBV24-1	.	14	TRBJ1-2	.	CATSDLHGNYGYTF	TGTGCCACCAGTGATTTACACGGAAACTATGGCTACACCTTC
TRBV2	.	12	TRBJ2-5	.	CASSEGRETQYF	TGTGCCAGCAGTGAAGGACGGGAGACCCAGTACTTC
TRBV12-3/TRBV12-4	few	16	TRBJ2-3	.	CASSYVGADFTDTQYF	TGTGCCAGCAGTTATGTAGGGGCAGATTTCACAGATACGCAGTATTTT
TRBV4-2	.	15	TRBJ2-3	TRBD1	CASSQGQGITGTQYF	TGTGCCAGCAGCCAGGGACAGGGGATCACCGGTACGCAGTATTTT
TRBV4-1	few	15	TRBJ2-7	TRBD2	CASSQMTSEPYEQYF	TGCGCCAGCAGCCAAATGACTAGCGAGCCCTACGAGCAGTACTTC
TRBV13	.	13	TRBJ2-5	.	CASSLEGIVTQYF	TGTGCCAGCAGCTTAGAAGGGATCGTTACCCAGTACTTC
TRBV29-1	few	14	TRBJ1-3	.	CSVLQGVPGNTIYF	TGCAGCGTCTTACAGGGCGTACCTGGAAACACCATATATTTT
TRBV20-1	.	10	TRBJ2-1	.	CSAMAYEQFF	TGCAGTGCTATGGCATATGAGCAGTTCTTC
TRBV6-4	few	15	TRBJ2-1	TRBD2	CASRAAGGPRDEQFF	TGTGCCAGCAGAGCAGCGGGGGGGCCTAGAGATGAGCAGTTCTTC
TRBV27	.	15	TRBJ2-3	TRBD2	CASTRLAGGADTQYF	TGTGCCAGTACCAGACTAGCGGGGGGCGCAGATACGCAGTATTTT
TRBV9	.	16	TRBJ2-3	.	CASSVTDGFLTDTQYF	TGTGCCAGCAGTGTAACTGACGGGTTCCTCACAGATACGCAGTATTTT
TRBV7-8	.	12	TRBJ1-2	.	CASSLLTSGYTF	TGTGCCAGCAGCTTATTGACAAGTGGCTACACCTTC
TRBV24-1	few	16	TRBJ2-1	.	CATSDGPGLARGEQFF	TGTGCCACCAGTGATGGACCGGGACTGGCTAGGGGTGAGCAGTTCTTC
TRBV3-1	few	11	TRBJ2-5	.	CASSQIETQYF	TGTGCCAGCAGCCAAATAGAGACCCAGTACTTC
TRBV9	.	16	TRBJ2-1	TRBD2	CASSVASGGAKDEQFF	TGTGCCAGCAGCGTAGCTAGCGGGGGGGCCAAGGATGAGCAGTTCTTC
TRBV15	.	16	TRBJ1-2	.	CATGDPGDGANYGYTF	TGTGCCACCGGGGATCCCGGGGACGGAGCTAACTATGGCTACACCTTC